This TCR beta chain was sequenced in a study of patients and donors after allogeneic stem cell transplantation. Trimming cost V 6 bases and J 3 bases, with 17 bases left between them. The CDR3 runs to 15 residues. Germline V lookup: CDR1 MNHEY, CDR2 SMNVEV (reference sequence). Each CDR3 protein is one row after TCRdb ran MiXCR on the RT-PCR reads. The sample includes some 90,000 distinct CDR3 sequences, around 46% of them seen just once. Sequencing used blood, either unsorted or a sorted T cell fraction (not recorded which). The V and J genes are TRBV27 and TRBJ1-1, with D maybe TRBD1 (5 bases). This clonotype was obtained from a human donor who was either an allogeneic HSCT recipient or a stem cell or donor lymphocyte infusion donor (not recorded which). It is not recorded whose cells these are; they may come from a transplant donor. CDR3 nucleotide sequence: TGTGCCAGCAGATTAGCCGGGGCAGCATACACTGAAGCTTTCTTT. Amino acid sequence: CASRLAGAAYTEAFF.